These T cell receptor beta chains were read from a single sample in a study of blood T cells in healthy people across ages. TCRdb ran MiXCR on the 5' RACE reads and lists one entry per CDR3 protein. The repertoire holds approximately 490,000 distinct CDR3 sequences, less than 25% seen once, with roughly 9.4% in the top ten. These sequences were also reported in another study, on T cells of mothers and their children.

Sequenced input: blood. Source of these receptors: a boy aged 5-17 years in good health. The CDR3 runs from the conserved cysteine through the conserved F or W. The D gene is left open where the match is weak. Part of the rows lack a size; the others show once, few, many or a class for expanded clones.

CDR3nt: TGCGCCAGCAGCCAAGGGGGGGCCTCCTCCTATAATTCACCCCTCCACTTT; CDR3aa: CASSQGGASSYNSPLHF; d_gene: -; v_gene: TRBV4-3; j_gene: TRBJ1-6; len: 17; abundance: -
CDR3nt: TGTGCCAGCAGTCTTCAGGTAGCCTTCTACGAGCAGTACTTC; CDR3aa: CASSLQVAFYEQYF; d_gene: -; v_gene: TRBV12-3/TRBV12-4; j_gene: TRBJ2-7; len: 14; abundance: -
CDR3nt: TGTGCCAGCAGGGAGGACAGGGGAATCACCTATGAGCAGTACTTC; CDR3aa: CASREDRGITYEQYF; d_gene: TRBD1; v_gene: TRBV6-4; j_gene: TRBJ2-7; len: 15; abundance: few
CDR3nt: TGCGCCAGCAGCCAAGATTGGCAGGAGACCTACGAGCAGTACTTC; CDR3aa: CASSQDWQETYEQYF; d_gene: -; v_gene: TRBV4-3; j_gene: TRBJ2-7; len: 15; abundance: -
CDR3nt: TGTGCCAGCAGCATTAGTGCCAGCGGGGGGATCAATGAGCAGTTCTTC; CDR3aa: CASSISASGGINEQFF; d_gene: TRBD2; v_gene: TRBV9; j_gene: TRBJ2-1; len: 16; abundance: -
CDR3nt: TGTGCCAGCACCTCCTCAAATGAGCAGTTCTTC; CDR3aa: CASTSSNEQFF; d_gene: -; v_gene: TRBV3-1; j_gene: TRBJ2-1; len: 11; abundance: -
CDR3nt: TGTGCCAGCAGTTCACGATCGACTGGAGCCAAAAACATTCAGTACTTC; CDR3aa: CASSSRSTGAKNIQYF; d_gene: -; v_gene: TRBV27; j_gene: TRBJ2-4; len: 16; abundance: few
CDR3nt: TGTGCCAGCAGCCCCCCGCGGGGCGAGCAGTACTTC; CDR3aa: CASSPPRGEQYF; d_gene: -; v_gene: TRBV7-2; j_gene: TRBJ2-7; len: 12; abundance: many
CDR3nt: TGCAGTGCCCTGACTAGCGGGAGGAGAGAGACCCAGTACTTC; CDR3aa: CSALTSGRRETQYF; d_gene: TRBD2; v_gene: TRBV20-1; j_gene: TRBJ2-5; len: 14; abundance: -
CDR3nt: TGTGCCAGCAGTCTGACAGTGGGGTTTATTCAGTACTTC; CDR3aa: CASSLTVGFIQYF; d_gene: -; v_gene: TRBV28; j_gene: TRBJ2-4; len: 13; abundance: -
CDR3nt: TGTGCCACCACGACAGTCGGCAATGAGCAGTTCTTC; CDR3aa: CATTTVGNEQFF; d_gene: -; v_gene: TRBV24-1; j_gene: TRBJ2-1; len: 12; abundance: many
CDR3nt: TGTGCCAGCACTCCGGGCGCCTACAATGAGCAGTTCTTC; CDR3aa: CASTPGAYNEQFF; d_gene: -; v_gene: TRBV28; j_gene: TRBJ2-1; len: 13; abundance: few
CDR3nt: TGTGCCAGCAGCTTCCACCCAGGGGTGAACACTGAAGCTTTCTTT; CDR3aa: CASSFHPGVNTEAFF; d_gene: -; v_gene: TRBV7-9; j_gene: TRBJ1-1; len: 15; abundance: few
CDR3nt: TGTGCCAGCTCCGGCCAGAAAGAGACCCAGTACTTC; CDR3aa: CASSGQKETQYF; d_gene: -; v_gene: TRBV18; j_gene: TRBJ2-5; len: 12; abundance: -
CDR3nt: TGCAGTGCGGGGACTAGCGGGAGATACGAGCAGTACTTC; CDR3aa: CSAGTSGRYEQYF; d_gene: TRBD2; v_gene: TRBV20-1; j_gene: TRBJ2-7; len: 13; abundance: few
CDR3nt: TGTGCCAGCAGTTTAGCGTCGAGACCCTACGAGCAGTACTTC; CDR3aa: CASSLASRPYEQYF; d_gene: -; v_gene: TRBV12-3/TRBV12-4; j_gene: TRBJ2-7; len: 14; abundance: -
CDR3nt: TGTGCCAGCAGTGTAGCGGGAGACACCGGGGAGCTGTTTTTT; CDR3aa: CASSVAGDTGELFF; d_gene: TRBD2; v_gene: TRBV6-4; j_gene: TRBJ2-2; len: 14; abundance: -
CDR3nt: TGTGCCAGCAGACTCCACCTACAGGGGGCAACTAATGAAAAACTGTTTTTT; CDR3aa: CASRLHLQGATNEKLFF; d_gene: TRBD1; v_gene: TRBV6-6; j_gene: TRBJ1-4; len: 17; abundance: few
CDR3nt: TGTGCCAGCAGTGTGGATTCTCCTTACACTGAAGCTTTCTTT; CDR3aa: CASSVDSPYTEAFF; d_gene: -; v_gene: TRBV6-2/TRBV6-3; j_gene: TRBJ1-1; len: 14; abundance: many
CDR3nt: TGTGCCAGCAGCCCTGAAGCGGGAGTAGACGAGCAGTACTTC; CDR3aa: CASSPEAGVDEQYF; d_gene: TRBD2; v_gene: TRBV7-8; j_gene: TRBJ2-7; len: 14; abundance: -
CDR3nt: TGCGCCATCAAGGACGTTTCGCGCGATGAGCAGTTCTTC; CDR3aa: CAIKDVSRDEQFF; d_gene: -; v_gene: TRBV10-3; j_gene: TRBJ2-1; len: 13; abundance: -
CDR3nt: TGTGCCAGCGGGGGTGGACTAGCGGGGTACGAGCAGTACTTC; CDR3aa: CASGGGLAGYEQYF; d_gene: TRBD2; v_gene: TRBV2; j_gene: TRBJ2-7; len: 14; abundance: few
CDR3nt: TGTGCCAGCGCAGTGTCAGGGGAGACCCAGTACTTC; CDR3aa: CASAVSGETQYF; d_gene: -; v_gene: TRBV12-3/TRBV12-4; j_gene: TRBJ2-5; len: 12; abundance: many
CDR3nt: TGTGCCAGCAGTTACTTCAAGACCGGGGAGCTGTTTTTT; CDR3aa: CASSYFKTGELFF; d_gene: -; v_gene: TRBV6-2/TRBV6-3; j_gene: TRBJ2-2; len: 13; abundance: few
CDR3nt: TGTGCCAGCAGCTTAGAGAGCGGGACCATCTACGAGCAGTACTTC; CDR3aa: CASSLESGTIYEQYF; d_gene: TRBD2; v_gene: TRBV7-2; j_gene: TRBJ2-7; len: 15; abundance: few
CDR3nt: TGTGCCAGCAGCCAAGAAACGGAGAACACTGAAGCTTTCTTT; CDR3aa: CASSQETENTEAFF; d_gene: -; v_gene: TRBV3-1; j_gene: TRBJ1-1; len: 14; abundance: -
CDR3nt: TGTGCCAGCAGTTACTCGTTAAGGACTAGCGGGCGTAATGAGCAGTTCTTC; CDR3aa: CASSYSLRTSGRNEQFF; d_gene: TRBD2; v_gene: TRBV6-5; j_gene: TRBJ2-1; len: 17; abundance: -
CDR3nt: TGTGCCAGCAGTTTAGACAGGTTCTATGGCTACACCTTC; CDR3aa: CASSLDRFYGYTF; d_gene: -; v_gene: TRBV12-3/TRBV12-4; j_gene: TRBJ1-2; len: 13; abundance: few
CDR3nt: TGTGCCAGCTCATCCGGACTAGGTGGTCTCGACGAGCAGTACTTC; CDR3aa: CASSSGLGGLDEQYF; d_gene: TRBD2; v_gene: TRBV18; j_gene: TRBJ2-7; len: 15; abundance: many
CDR3nt: TGTGCCAGCAGTGGTTTAGACACCCACTACACCTTC; CDR3aa: CASSGLDTHYTF; d_gene: -; v_gene: TRBV25-1; j_gene: TRBJ1-2; len: 12; abundance: -
CDR3nt: TGTGCCAGCAGTTACTCGTCTACAGTGGGTCAGCCCCAGCATTTT; CDR3aa: CASSYSSTVGQPQHF; d_gene: -; v_gene: TRBV6-2/TRBV6-3; j_gene: TRBJ1-5; len: 15; abundance: -
CDR3nt: TGTGCCAGCAGTCCGGATCTTGCCAATCAGCCCCAGCATTTT; CDR3aa: CASSPDLANQPQHF; d_gene: -; v_gene: TRBV27; j_gene: TRBJ1-5; len: 14; abundance: -
CDR3nt: TGCGCCAGCAGCCAAGGTGCGGGACTAGCGGGAGGAGGCGAGCAGTTCTTC; CDR3aa: CASSQGAGLAGGGEQFF; d_gene: TRBD2; v_gene: TRBV4-3; j_gene: TRBJ2-1; len: 17; abundance: few
CDR3nt: TGTGCCAGCAGTGACCGGGGGCAGGGAGGTGAAAAACTGTTTTTT; CDR3aa: CASSDRGQGGEKLFF; d_gene: -; v_gene: TRBV2; j_gene: TRBJ1-4; len: 15; abundance: few
CDR3nt: TGCGCCAGCAGCCAATGGACAACAGAGACCCAGTACTTC; CDR3aa: CASSQWTTETQYF; d_gene: -; v_gene: TRBV4-3; j_gene: TRBJ2-5; len: 13; abundance: -
CDR3nt: TGTGCCAGCAGCGTGGCAGTCAACTCCTACGAGCAGTACTTC; CDR3aa: CASSVAVNSYEQYF; d_gene: -; v_gene: TRBV9; j_gene: TRBJ2-7; len: 14; abundance: -
CDR3nt: TGCGCCAGCAGCCAAGTCGCTGGACGCTCCTACGAGCAGTACTTC; CDR3aa: CASSQVAGRSYEQYF; d_gene: -; v_gene: TRBV4-3; j_gene: TRBJ2-7; len: 15; abundance: -
CDR3nt: TGCGCCAGCAGCGCAACAGGGGCAAACCAGGGATACCCTCACTCTGGGGCCAACGTCCTGACTTTC; CDR3aa: CASSATGANQGYPHSGANVLTF; d_gene: TRBD1; v_gene: TRBV5-1; j_gene: TRBJ2-6; len: 22; abundance: -
CDR3nt: TGTGCCAGCAGCGTATTCGCGGGGGGAAAAGAGACCCAGTACTTC; CDR3aa: CASSVFAGGKETQYF; d_gene: TRBD2; v_gene: TRBV9; j_gene: TRBJ2-5; len: 15; abundance: few
CDR3nt: TGTGCCAGCAGCCCTAGGGTCCTGAGCTCCTATAATTCACCCCTCCACTTT; CDR3aa: CASSPRVLSSYNSPLHF; d_gene: -; v_gene: TRBV7-8; j_gene: TRBJ1-6; len: 17; abundance: few
CDR3nt: TGTGCCAGCAGCTACTATGACTCCACAAACAGATACGAGCAGTACTTC; CDR3aa: CASSYYDSTNRYEQYF; d_gene: -; v_gene: TRBV5-6; j_gene: TRBJ2-7; len: 16; abundance: -
CDR3nt: TGTGCCAGCAGCTTAGACTCTCGTAGAACGGGGACCCAGTACTTC; CDR3aa: CASSLDSRRTGTQYF; d_gene: -; v_gene: TRBV7-2; j_gene: TRBJ2-5; len: 15; abundance: few
CDR3nt: TGCAGTGCTTACACAGGGCTGGGAGAGACCCAGTACTTC; CDR3aa: CSAYTGLGETQYF; d_gene: -; v_gene: TRBV20-1; j_gene: TRBJ2-5; len: 13; abundance: -
CDR3nt: TGTGCCAGCAGCTTCGGACTAGCGGGGACTACCCCGCTCGAGCAGTACTTC; CDR3aa: CASSFGLAGTTPLEQYF; d_gene: TRBD2; v_gene: TRBV11-3; j_gene: TRBJ2-7; len: 17; abundance: many
CDR3nt: TGTGCCAGCAGTTATCGTCAGGGTGGAATCAATCAGCCCCAGCATTTT; CDR3aa: CASSYRQGGINQPQHF; d_gene: -; v_gene: TRBV27; j_gene: TRBJ1-5; len: 16; abundance: few
CDR3nt: TGCAGTGCTAGGACAGTCGATGAAAAACTGTTTTTT; CDR3aa: CSARTVDEKLFF; d_gene: -; v_gene: TRBV20-1; j_gene: TRBJ1-4; len: 12; abundance: -